This record concerns one T cell receptor beta chain sequence. The antigen is unknown. The CDR3 totals 16 residues. V was pared by 6 bases and J by 8 bases, with 10 bases of the junction left unmatched. Germline-derived CDR1 and CDR2 are SGHNT and YENEEA. These data originate in a study of cytomegalovirus exposure and HLA in healthy donors. Study-wide results and limits: Reportedly, cytomegalovirus status was diagnosed with high sensitivity and specificity. Fewer N-insertions than the roughly 700-donor mean were reportedly shown by an Asian-associated ancestry cluster in a later analysis.

The PCR ran on 60 Vbeta and 13 Jbeta primers. Libraries were prepared by immunoSEQ multiplex PCR; TCRdb keeps only in-frame clonotypes and omits some of them. The specimen's table records around 150,000 clones. V usage is TRBV11-3 and J usage is TRBJ2-1, with TRBD2 identical over 13 bases. The sequencing sample was made of PBMCs. The TCR sequence derives from a woman aged 60-75 years in good health and CMV-seronegative. The CDR3 reads CASSERLAGGVDEQFF. The CDR3 DNA is TGTGCCAGCAGTGAAAGACTAGCGGGAGGTGTCGATGAGCAGTTCTTC.